This T cell receptor beta chain was recovered during a study of CD8+CD57+ T cells in acquired aplastic anemia. Notes on the study in general: Researchers reported that CD8+ Simpson's diversity was not significantly different in patients versus controls.

This clonotype was counted many times. The antigen is unknown. TCR beta VDJ and CDR3 were profiled, and genomic DNA was the template. MiXCR was run by TCRdb on the reads, yielding one entry per CDR3 protein. The table includes about half a million distinct CDR3 sequences, around 30% detected once. Patients chosen for sequencing had CD8+CD57+ cells that had expanded, as shown by flow cytometry. None of the patients had been given any therapy when their blood was sampled. Unmatched junction bases numbered 5, after V lost 4 bases and J lost 2 bases. This CDR3 contains 15 residues. From germline, CDR1 is SGHVS and CDR2 FNYEAQ.

Sample: sorted CD4+, CD8+, or CD8+CD57+ T cells (not recorded which) from PBMCs. This TCR derives from a human donor with aplastic anemia. This rearrangement joins TRBV7-6 to TRBJ1-3, with 7 bases matching TRBD1. CDR3 nucleotides: TGTGCCAGCAGCTCAAAACAGGGGACTGGAAACACCATATATTTT. Residues: CASSSKQGTGNTIYF. Full variable domain (remainder filled in from reference TRBV7-6 and TRBJ1-3): GAGVSQSPRYKVTKRGQDVALRCDPISGHVSLYWYRQALGQGPEFLTYFNYEAQQDKSGLPNDRFSAERPEGSISTLTIQRTEQRDSAMYRCASSSKQGTGNTIYFGEGSWLTVV.